The 26 T cell receptor beta chains below come from one sample, sequenced in a study of blood T cell repertoires in COVID-19. Generated by immunoSEQ multiplex PCR, the TCRdb table keeps only in-frame clones and is missing some. The sample has about 200,000 clones, approximately 81% seen once. Specimen: peripheral blood. These receptors all come from a woman of 80 years or more with acute or convalescent COVID-19.

The V call is TRBV7-2, the J call TRBJ1-5; 7 bases agree with TRBD1. Germline V gene lookup returns CDR1 SGHTA and CDR2 FQGNSA. With V trimmed by 3 bases and J by 6 bases, 8 bases remained unmatched. This CDR3 has 15 amino acids. The CDR3 here is CASSFNQGVGQPQHF. As DNA, the CDR3 is TGTGCCAGCAGCTTCAACCAGGGGGTGGGTCAGCCCCAGCATTTT.

The chain recombines TRBV9 with TRBJ2-1, with TRBD2 matching over 7 bases. Germline V lookup: CDR1 SGDLS, CDR2 YYNGEE. Trimming cost V 0 bases and J 5 bases; bases outside gene matches: 8. This CDR3 has 16 residues. The CDR3 reads CASSVALASGNNEQFF. CDR3 DNA sequence: TGTGCCAGCAGCGTAGCTTTGGCTAGCGGAAACAATGAGCAGTTCTTC.

V usage is TRBV30 and J usage is TRBJ2-1; D is uncertain. Between the trimmed V and J ends, which lost 3 bases and 15 bases, there was a span of 15 bases. The CDR3 totals 11 residues. Germline lookup yields CDR1 GTSNPN and CDR2 SVGIG (reference sequence). The CDR3 DNA reads TGTGCCTGGAGAGTAACGGGTAATAGGTTCTTC. Translation gives CAWRVTGNRFF.

The gene calls are TRBV9 and TRBJ2-2; 9 bases agree with TRBD2. CDR3 size: 16 residues. Germline trimming cut 4 bases from V and 0 bases from J; bases unmatched to any gene: 4. In germline, CDR1 is SGDLS, CDR2 YYNGEE. The chain's CDR3 is CASSFVAGANTGELFF. The CDR3 DNA follows: TGTGCCAGCAGCTTTGTAGCGGGAGCGAACACCGGGGAGCTGTTTTTT.

This sequence joins TRBV29-1 and TRBJ2-1, with 10 bases matching TRBD1. CDR1 and CDR2 (germline): SQVTM, ANQGSEA. There are 11 residues in the CDR3. Unmatched junction bases numbered 4, after V lost 5 bases and J lost 12 bases. CDR3: CSVQRDRGQFF. In DNA form, the CDR3 reads TGCAGCGTTCAAAGGGACAGGGGGCAGTTCTTC.

The V gene is TRBV27, the J gene TRBJ1-1, with TRBD1 identical over 7 bases. The V gene's germline CDR1 is MNHEY and CDR2 SMNVEV (reference sequence). CDR3 size: 14 residues. The junction had 6 bases not matched to a gene; V was cut back by 2 bases and J by 6 bases. In DNA form, the CDR3 reads TGTGCCAGCAGTTTAGGAGGGGGCGCCGCTGAAGCTTTCTTT. It is translated as CASSLGGGAAEAFF.

CDR3 DNA sequence: TGTGCCAGCAGCCGGACAGGGAGTGGGGCCAACGTCCTGACTTTC. It encodes CASSRTGSGANVLTF. The chain recombines TRBV7-8 with TRBJ2-6; TRBD1 aligns across 8 bases. Germline lookup yields CDR1 SGHVS and CDR2 FQNEAQ. V shed 5 bases and J 3 bases; nucleotides not matched to a gene: 3. This CDR3 has 15 amino acids.

The chain recombines TRBV27 with TRBJ2-1; no definite D call. Germline V gives CDR1 MNHEY, CDR2 SMNVEV (reference sequence). This CDR3 comprises 13 residues. V lost 6 bases, J lost 7 bases, and 13 bases lay in between. CDR3 nucleotide sequence: TGTGCCAGCAGCCCTCCCTGGGCGAATGAGCAGTTCTTC. It encodes CASSPPWANEQFF.

The V and J genes are TRBV25-1 and TRBJ2-3; 9 bases agree with TRBD2. The CDR3 sequence is 17 residues long. J gave up 0 bases and V 2 bases, and 6 bases lay outside the gene matches. Germline loops: CDR1 MGHDK, CDR2 SYGVNS. The CDR3, as DNA: TGTGCCAGCAGTGAACCTAGCGGGGAATCTAGCACAGATACGCAGTATTTT. Protein: CASSEPSGESSTDTQYF.

The chain combines TRBV18 with TRBJ1-3; D unresolved. Germline V CDR1 and CDR2: KGHSH, LQKENI. The CDR3 has 16 amino acids. The germline V and J ends were trimmed by 0 bases and 0 bases, with 9 bases remaining between them. The CDR3 reads CASSPPQPNSGNTIYF. The CDR3, as DNA: TGTGCCAGCTCACCACCACAGCCGAACTCTGGAAACACCATATATTTT.

The sample holds a few counts of this clone. The rearrangement uses TRBV6-6 and TRBJ2-1, with D uncertain. V was pared by 7 bases and J by 2 bases, with 6 bases between. There are 12 residues in the CDR3. The germline V gene has CDR1 MNHNY and CDR2 SVGAGI (reference sequence). CDR3 protein: CASTSPYNEQFF. CDR3 DNA: TGTGCCAGCACCTCCCCCTACAATGAGCAGTTCTTC.

The gene calls are TRBV28 and TRBJ1-2; D not certain. V lost 6 bases, J lost 7 bases, and 21 bases lay in between. Germline CDR1 reads MDHEN; CDR2 reads SYDVKM. CDR3 length equals 15 residues. The CDR3 DNA reads TGTGCCAGCAGGCCCCTCGGAGGGTCTCGATCTGGCTACACCTTC. Translated, it gives CASRPLGGSRSGYTF.

This sequence joins TRBV23-1 and TRBJ2-3; TRBD1 matches at 7 bases. TRBV23-1 falls under the ORF class, with uncertain function. V shed 2 bases and J 5 bases; nucleotides not matched to a gene: 7. This CDR3 contains 15 residues. DNA of the CDR3: TGCGCCAGCAGTCAACGAGGGACAGCCATAGATACGCAGTATTTT. This encodes CASSQRGTAIDTQYF.

The chain is built from TRBV18 and TRBJ1-6; tentatively, D is TRBD1 (6 bases). This CDR3 has 16 amino acids. Per the germline V gene, CDR1 is KGHSH and CDR2 is LQKENI. The ends were cut back, 3 bases at V and 9 bases at J, with 18 bases in the middle. The CDR3 sequence: CASSPSSGELGSPLHF. The DNA for the CDR3 is TGTGCCAGCTCACCCTCGTCAGGGGAGCTAGGTTCACCCCTCCACTTT.

The sample holds a few counts of this clone. This rearrangement joins TRBV30 to TRBJ2-7, with D tentatively TRBD1 (5 bases). V lost 2 bases and J lost 0, with 8 bases in between. The germline V gene has CDR1 GTSNPN and CDR2 SVGIG (reference sequence). The CDR3 is 13 residues long. For the CDR3, the DNA is TGTGCCTGGAGTCCAGGGCGCTCCTACGAGCAGTACTTC. It encodes CAWSPGRSYEQYF.

This chain joins TRBV12-5 and TRBJ1-2, with no clear D. The germline V and J ends were trimmed by 4 bases and 7 bases, with 16 bases remaining between them. Germline CDR1 is LGHNT and CDR2 is FRNRAP. The CDR3 runs to 14 residues. In DNA, the CDR3 is TGTGCTAGTGGTTCCTCCGGGTCCTACGGTGGCTACACCTTC. It yields the protein CASGSSGSYGGYTF.

The gene calls are TRBV2 and TRBJ1-1; D is unclear. V was trimmed by 5 bases and J by 4 bases, leaving 8 bases between them. The germline V gene has CDR1 SNHLY and CDR2 FYNNEI. The CDR3 runs 12 residues. The CDR3 DNA reads as TGTGCCAGCAGTCCTCAGGCCACTGAAGCTTTCTTT. Translating gives CASSPQATEAFF.

This chain links TRBV11-1 with TRBJ2-5, with unresolved D. This CDR3 contains 13 residues. Germline loops: CDR1 SGHAT, CDR2 FQDESV (reference sequence). V lost 1 base to trimming and J lost 6 bases, with 9 bases between them. CDR3 residues: CASSLDLVQTQYF. The DNA of the CDR3 is TGTGCCAGCAGCTTAGATCTAGTACAGACCCAGTACTTC.

J is TRBJ2-7 and V is TRBV19; 8 bases fit TRBD2. The length of the CDR3 is 16 residues. J was trimmed by 1 base and V by 2 bases; bases with no gene match: 7. CDR1 is LNHDA, CDR2 SQIVND, per germline (reference sequence). CDR3 sequence: CASSITQAGESYEQYF. CDR3 DNA sequence: TGTGCCAGTAGTATAACCCAAGCGGGAGAATCCTACGAGCAGTACTTC.

The rearrangement uses TRBV30 and TRBJ2-1; 8 nucleotides align to TRBD2. The CDR3 covers 13 residues. The V and J ends lost 6 bases and 6 bases, in that order; junction bases with no gene match: 7. The V gene's germline CDR1 is GTSNPN and CDR2 SVGIG (reference sequence). Here the CDR3 reads CACSKAGANEQFF. The DNA of the CDR3 is TGTGCCTGTTCTAAAGCGGGAGCCAATGAGCAGTTCTTC. The full variable domain, in which reference TRBV30 and TRBJ2-1 provide the parts outside the CDR3, is SQTIHQWPATLVQPVGSPLSLECTVEGTSNPNLYWYRQAAGRGLQLLFYSVGIGQISSEVPQNLSASRPQDRQFILSSKKLLLSDSGFYLCACSKAGANEQFFGPGTRLTVL.

This clone has a handful of counts. The genes are TRBV9 and TRBJ2-3; D is ambiguous. The CDR3 consists of 12 residues. With 5 bases removed from V and 5 bases from J, the gap between germline ends came to 9 bases. Germline loops: CDR1 SGDLS, CDR2 YYNGEE. The CDR3 here is CASSPIEDTQYF. The CDR3 nucleotides are TGTGCCAGCAGTCCGATAGAAGATACGCAGTATTTT.

The chain has TRBV6-1 and TRBJ1-5; 9 bases align to TRBD1. V lost 3 bases, J lost 1 base, and 7 bases stayed unmatched. The CDR3 has 17 amino acids. Germline V CDR1 and CDR2: MNHNS, SASEGT. CDR3 amino acids: CASSEAVTGGSNQPQHF. The CDR3 DNA reads as TGTGCCAGCAGTGAGGCAGTGACAGGGGGAAGCAATCAGCCCCAGCATTTT.

The chain joins TRBV24-1 to TRBJ1-5, with 7 bases fitting TRBD1. Germline V gene lookup returns CDR1 KGHDR and CDR2 SFDVKD. V lost 5 bases to trimming and J lost 7 bases; unmatched junction nucleotides: 7. CDR3 length: 14 residues. The CDR3, as DNA: TGTGCCACCAGTGGCGGACAGGCCGAACAGCCCCAGCATTTT. Translating it yields CATSGGQAEQPQHF.

The chain couples TRBV3-1 (or the pseudogene TRBV3-2) to TRBJ1-1, with D hard to call. This CDR3 is built from 15 residues. Germline V gene lookup returns CDR1 LGHDT and CDR2 YNNKEL (reference sequence). Trimming removed 4 bases at V and 3 bases at J, with 15 bases between. The CDR3 spells CASSLDWAGDTEAFF. DNA of the CDR3: TGTGCCAGCAGCCTTGACTGGGCCGGGGACACTGAAGCTTTCTTT.

This clone was picked up a small number of times. The J gene is TRBJ1-2, the V gene TRBV6-2 or TRBV6-3, with D possibly matching TRBD1 (5 bases). The CDR3 contains 14 residues. Between the trimmed V and J ends, which lost 4 bases and 4 bases, there was a span of 13 bases. From germline, CDR1 is MNHEY and CDR2 SVGEGT. CDR3 sequence: CASSSADRFYGYTF. The CDR3 DNA sequence: TGTGCCAGCAGTTCGGCCGACAGATTCTATGGCTACACCTTC.

The chain recombines TRBV28 with TRBJ2-1, with D unclear. With 7 bases removed from V and 2 bases from J, the gap between germline ends came to 9 bases. The CDR3 loop spans 13 amino acids. Germline V gene sequence: CDR1 MDHEN, CDR2 SYDVKM. CDR3 residues: CASKRGPYNEQFF. In nucleotides, the CDR3 is TGTGCCAGCAAAAGAGGTCCCTACAATGAGCAGTTCTTC.